This TCR beta chain was retrieved from a study of patients and donors after allogeneic stem cell transplantation. TCRdb reprocessed the RT-PCR reads via MiXCR and lists one record per CDR3 protein. The sample holds roughly 140,000 distinct CDR3 sequences, roughly 35% seen once. Germline CDR1 is SGHRS and CDR2 is YFSETQ. The CDR3 is made up of 15 amino acids. V was clipped by 3 bases and J by 0 bases, with 9 bases between them. The chain recombines TRBV5-1 with TRBJ1-4, with D possibly matching TRBD1 (5 bases). The TCR comes from a human donor who was either an allogeneic HSCT recipient or a stem cell or donor lymphocyte infusion donor (not recorded which). It is not recorded whose cells these are; they may come from a transplant donor. The sequenced material came from blood, either unsorted or a sorted T cell fraction (not recorded which). The CDR3 region is CASSSGSSTNEKLFF. The CDR3 nucleotides read TGCGCCAGCAGCTCAGGGTCTTCAACTAATGAAAAACTGTTTTTT.